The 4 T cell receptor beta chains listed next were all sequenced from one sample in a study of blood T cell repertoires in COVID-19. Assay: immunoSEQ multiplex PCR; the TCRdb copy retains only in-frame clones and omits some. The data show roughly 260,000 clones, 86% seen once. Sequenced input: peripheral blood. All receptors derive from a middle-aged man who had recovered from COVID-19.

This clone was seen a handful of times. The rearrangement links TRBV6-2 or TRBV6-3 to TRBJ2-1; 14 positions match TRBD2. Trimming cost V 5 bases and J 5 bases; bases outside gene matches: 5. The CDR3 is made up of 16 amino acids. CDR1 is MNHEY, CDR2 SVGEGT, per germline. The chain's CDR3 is CASSRLAGGPDNEQFF. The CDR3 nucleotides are TGTGCCAGCAGTCGACTAGCGGGAGGGCCCGACAATGAGCAGTTCTTC.

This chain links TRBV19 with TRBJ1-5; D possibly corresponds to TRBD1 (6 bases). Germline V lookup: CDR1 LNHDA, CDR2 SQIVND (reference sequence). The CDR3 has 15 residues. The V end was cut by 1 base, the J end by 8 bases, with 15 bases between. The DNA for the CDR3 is TGTGCCAGTAGTATAGGATCCCACAGGGCGGAGCCCCAGCATTTT. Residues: CASSIGSHRAEPQHF.

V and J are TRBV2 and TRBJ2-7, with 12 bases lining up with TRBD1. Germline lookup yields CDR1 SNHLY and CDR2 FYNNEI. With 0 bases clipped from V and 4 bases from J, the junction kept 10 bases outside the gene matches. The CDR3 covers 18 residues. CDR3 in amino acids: CASSEAPGQGATYYEQYF. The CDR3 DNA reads TGTGCCAGCAGTGAAGCGCCGGGACAGGGGGCGACGTATTACGAGCAGTACTTC.

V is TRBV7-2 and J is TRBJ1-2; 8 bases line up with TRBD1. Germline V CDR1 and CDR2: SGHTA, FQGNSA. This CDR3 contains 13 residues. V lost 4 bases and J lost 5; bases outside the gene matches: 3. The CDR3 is CASSWDRKYGYTF. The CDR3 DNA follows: TGTGCCAGCAGCTGGGACAGGAAGTATGGCTACACCTTC. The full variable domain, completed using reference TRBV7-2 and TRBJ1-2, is GAGVSQSPSNKVTEKGKDVELRCDPISGHTALYWYRQSLGQGLEFLIYFQGNSAPDKSGLPSDRFSAERTGGSVSTLTIQRTQQEDSAVYLCASSWDRKYGYTFGSGTRLTVV.